This record covers a single TCR beta chain. What it binds is not known. The sample contains more than one DNA sequence encoding this CDR3. The source of the sample is a study of PD-1 blockade in classical Hodgkin lymphoma. Study-level findings and limits: Reported findings placed baseline TCR diversity lower in newly diagnosed patients (compared with healthy donors). Complete responders' diversity at baseline resembled that of newly diagnosed patients.

Clones were read by immunoSEQ multiplex PCR, and TCRdb kept only the in-frame ones, dropping some. There are fewer than 45,000 clones in the sample; around 86% occur only once, and 5% to 6.5% lies in the top ten. The CDR3 has 16 amino acids. Deletions cut 6 bases from V and 2 bases from J, with 18 bases between. Per germline, CDR1 MNHNY and CDR2 SVGAGI (reference sequence). Every patient relapsed after autologous stem cell transplantation, and brentuximab vedotin exposure varied. This rearrangement joins TRBV6-6 to TRBJ2-3, with D perhaps matching TRBD1 or TRBD2 (6 bases each). The receptor was isolated from a human donor with classical Hodgkin lymphoma. Material: peripheral blood mononuclear cells (PBMCs), obtained before the second cycle of nivolumab. CDR3 residues: CASRPLGGRFTDTQYF. DNA for the CDR3: TGTGCCAGCAGGCCGCTAGGGGGGAGATTCACAGATACGCAGTATTTT.